Listed below are T cell receptor beta chains from one sample, sequenced in a study of shared T cell receptors in the human thymus. Produced via immunoSEQ multiplex PCR; TCRdb's table is partial and in-frame only. The table includes about 730,000 clones, roughly 88% detected once. Separately, the same data were catalogued under a study of human thymus T cells.

The sequenced material came from thymocytes. Source of these receptors: a girl under three years old with a congenital heart defect. Both conserved end residues are part of each CDR3. The D gene is left open where the match is weak. Not all rows give a size; the values are once, few, many and, for expanded clones, a class.

clone_size: few
d_call: TRBD1
v_call: TRBV10-2
j_call: TRBJ2-7
cdr3_aa: CASSDHPGQINYEQYF
cdr3_nt: TGCGCCAGCAGTGACCACCCGGGACAGATAAATTACGAGCAGTACTTC

clone_size: -
d_call: TRBD1
v_call: TRBV5-6
j_call: TRBJ2-1
cdr3_aa: CASTADRPYNEQFF
cdr3_nt: TGTGCCAGCACCGCGGACAGGCCGTACAATGAGCAGTTCTTC

clone_size: -
d_call: -
v_call: TRBV27
j_call: TRBJ1-1
cdr3_aa: CASSLLFEKRNTEAFF
cdr3_nt: TGTGCCAGCAGTTTACTATTCGAGAAGAGAAACACTGAAGCTTTCTTT

clone_size: -
d_call: -
v_call: TRBV6-5
j_call: TRBJ1-4
cdr3_aa: CASSYAGTTNEKLFF
cdr3_nt: TGTGCCAGCAGTTACGCAGGCACAACTAATGAAAAACTGTTTTTT

clone_size: -
d_call: TRBD1
v_call: TRBV19
j_call: TRBJ2-1
cdr3_aa: CASRSLLVDRVIYNEQFF
cdr3_nt: TGTGCCAGTAGAAGCCTCCTTGTGGACAGGGTTATCTACAATGAGCAGTTCTTC

clone_size: -
d_call: TRBD1
v_call: TRBV2
j_call: TRBJ2-5
cdr3_aa: CASSGLLKQGTETQYF
cdr3_nt: TGTGCCAGCAGTGGACTCCTAAAACAGGGGACGGAGACCCAGTACTTC

clone_size: few
d_call: -
v_call: TRBV5-1
j_call: TRBJ2-3
cdr3_aa: CASSLGVSRGARADTQYF
cdr3_nt: TGCGCCAGCAGCTTGGGGGTGAGTCGGGGAGCACGGGCAGATACGCAGTATTTT

clone_size: -
d_call: TRBD2
v_call: TRBV5-4
j_call: TRBJ2-7
cdr3_aa: CASSLGTSGDPSYEQYF
cdr3_nt: TGTGCCAGCAGCTTGGGGACTAGCGGCGACCCCTCCTACGAGCAGTACTTC

clone_size: -
d_call: TRBD1
v_call: TRBV6-6
j_call: TRBJ1-3
cdr3_aa: CASSHRGAGNTIYF
cdr3_nt: TGTGCCAGCAGCCACAGGGGGGCCGGAAACACCATATATTTT

clone_size: -
d_call: TRBD1
v_call: TRBV7-9
j_call: TRBJ2-7
cdr3_aa: CASRPASNRDRGYEQYF
cdr3_nt: TGTGCCAGCAGACCTGCGTCCAACCGGGACAGGGGCTACGAGCAGTACTTC

clone_size: -
d_call: -
v_call: TRBV25-1
j_call: TRBJ1-1
cdr3_aa: CASSDREAFF
cdr3_nt: TGTGCCAGCAGTGACAGGGAAGCTTTCTTT

clone_size: -
d_call: -
v_call: TRBV11-2
j_call: TRBJ2-5
cdr3_aa: CASSLGQNQETQYF
cdr3_nt: TGTGCCAGCAGCTTAGGACAGAACCAAGAGACCCAGTACTTC

clone_size: once
d_call: -
v_call: TRBV30
j_call: TRBJ1-2
cdr3_aa: CAWSSRNFGEGYGYTF
cdr3_nt: TGTGCCTGGAGTAGCCGTAATTTCGGGGAGGGGTATGGCTACACCTTC

clone_size: -
d_call: -
v_call: TRBV6-8
j_call: TRBJ1-1
cdr3_aa: CASEPQRGKNTEAFF
cdr3_nt: TGTGCCAGCGAGCCCCAGCGGGGCAAGAACACTGAAGCTTTCTTT

clone_size: once
d_call: -
v_call: TRBV5-1
j_call: TRBJ1-4
cdr3_aa: CASSLRGSGKLFF
cdr3_nt: TGCGCCAGCAGCTTGCGAGGGTCCGGAAAACTGTTTTTT

clone_size: -
d_call: TRBD1
v_call: TRBV5-1
j_call: TRBJ1-1
cdr3_aa: CASSRVKQGGLGTEAFF
cdr3_nt: TGCGCCAGCAGCAGAGTAAAACAGGGGGGATTGGGCACTGAAGCTTTCTTT

clone_size: -
d_call: -
v_call: TRBV7-8
j_call: TRBJ1-6
cdr3_aa: CASSYGGGQGNSPLHF
cdr3_nt: TGTGCCAGCAGTTATGGGGGGGGGCAAGGAAATTCACCCCTCCACTTT

clone_size: -
d_call: TRBD2
v_call: TRBV27
j_call: TRBJ2-3
cdr3_aa: CASSFTSGRYTDTQYF
cdr3_nt: TGTGCCAGCAGTTTTACTAGCGGGAGATACACAGATACGCAGTATTTT

clone_size: -
d_call: -
v_call: TRBV29-1
j_call: TRBJ2-7
cdr3_aa: CSVEVQGLGSYEQYF
cdr3_nt: TGCAGCGTTGAAGTACAGGGTTTAGGCTCCTACGAGCAGTACTTC

clone_size: once
d_call: TRBD1
v_call: TRBV5-1
j_call: TRBJ1-1
cdr3_aa: CASSFDRAMNTEAFF
cdr3_nt: TGCGCCAGCAGCTTCGACAGGGCCATGAACACTGAAGCTTTCTTT

clone_size: -
d_call: -
v_call: TRBV7-2
j_call: TRBJ1-2
cdr3_aa: CASSFPLSGGVVLYGYTF
cdr3_nt: TGTGCCAGCAGCTTCCCCCTGTCGGGAGGGGTGGTACTCTATGGCTACACCTTC

clone_size: -
d_call: TRBD1
v_call: TRBV6-6
j_call: TRBJ1-6
cdr3_aa: CASSKKNRGRNSPLHF
cdr3_nt: TGTGCCAGCAGTAAAAAAAACAGGGGGCGGAATTCACCCCTCCACTTT

clone_size: -
d_call: -
v_call: TRBV6-1
j_call: TRBJ1-2
cdr3_aa: CASSARGNYGYTF
cdr3_nt: TGTGCCAGCAGTGCCAGGGGTAACTATGGCTACACCTTC

clone_size: -
d_call: TRBD2
v_call: TRBV5-6
j_call: TRBJ2-3
cdr3_aa: CASTPRDYATDTQYF
cdr3_nt: TGTGCCAGCACCCCCCGGGACTATGCGACAGATACGCAGTATTTT

clone_size: -
d_call: TRBD1
v_call: TRBV5-1
j_call: TRBJ1-1
cdr3_aa: CASSLEGTGDHNTEAFF
cdr3_nt: TGCGCCAGCAGCTTGGAAGGGACAGGGGATCACAACACTGAAGCTTTCTTT

clone_size: once
d_call: -
v_call: TRBV5-1
j_call: TRBJ2-7
cdr3_aa: CASSLAEADLDEQYF
cdr3_nt: TGCGCCAGCAGCTTGGCCGAGGCAGACCTCGACGAGCAGTACTTC

clone_size: -
d_call: -
v_call: TRBV5-1
j_call: TRBJ2-7
cdr3_aa: CASQGGGDLLEQYF
cdr3_nt: TGCGCCTCCCAAGGGGGTGGGGATCTCCTCGAGCAGTACTTC

clone_size: -
d_call: -
v_call: TRBV6-1
j_call: TRBJ2-7
cdr3_aa: CASRSGTPFTYEQYF
cdr3_nt: TGTGCCAGCAGATCCGGGACTCCTTTCACCTACGAGCAGTACTTC

clone_size: -
d_call: TRBD1
v_call: TRBV2
j_call: TRBJ1-1
cdr3_aa: CARSPFWDRAHTEAFF
cdr3_nt: TGTGCCAGAAGTCCTTTCTGGGACAGGGCGCATACCGAAGCTTTCTTT

clone_size: once
d_call: -
v_call: TRBV5-4
j_call: TRBJ2-7
cdr3_aa: CASSSRGRVRLSEQYF
cdr3_nt: TGTGCCAGCAGCTCGCGCGGCAGGGTTAGGCTGTCCGAGCAGTACTTC

clone_size: -
d_call: -
v_call: TRBV15
j_call: TRBJ2-3
cdr3_aa: CATSKATPRRKGLADTQYF
cdr3_nt: TGTGCCACCAGCAAAGCAACACCCCGACGGAAGGGGCTCGCAGATACGCAGTATTTT

clone_size: -
d_call: TRBD1
v_call: TRBV9
j_call: TRBJ1-1
cdr3_aa: CASSVGGMNTEAFF
cdr3_nt: TGTGCCAGCAGTGTAGGGGGCATGAACACTGAAGCTTTCTTT

clone_size: once
d_call: -
v_call: TRBV7-9
j_call: TRBJ1-1
cdr3_aa: CASSPEVDRPNTEAFF
cdr3_nt: TGTGCCAGCAGCCCAGAGGTCGACAGACCAAACACTGAAGCTTTCTTT

clone_size: -
d_call: TRBD2
v_call: TRBV19
j_call: TRBJ2-5
cdr3_aa: CASGGVTQYF
cdr3_nt: TGTGCCAGTGGGGGGGTGACCCAGTACTTC

clone_size: -
d_call: TRBD1
v_call: TRBV27
j_call: TRBJ1-1
cdr3_aa: CASKGASTEAFF
cdr3_nt: TGTGCCAGCAAGGGGGCAAGCACTGAAGCTTTCTTT

clone_size: -
d_call: TRBD2
v_call: TRBV4-1
j_call: TRBJ2-5
cdr3_aa: CASSQVYPSAAGGSETQYF
cdr3_nt: TGCGCCAGCAGCCAAGTCTACCCCTCGGCAGCGGGGGGATCTGAGACCCAGTACTTC

clone_size: -
d_call: -
v_call: TRBV2
j_call: TRBJ1-3
cdr3_aa: CASSWGPSGNTIYF
cdr3_nt: TGTGCCAGCAGTTGGGGGCCCTCTGGAAACACCATATATTTT

clone_size: few
d_call: -
v_call: TRBV10-3
j_call: TRBJ2-7
cdr3_aa: CAISEPLTGHYEQYF
cdr3_nt: TGTGCCATCAGTGAGCCCCTTACAGGACACTACGAGCAGTACTTC

clone_size: -
d_call: TRBD1
v_call: TRBV6-1
j_call: TRBJ2-5
cdr3_aa: CASRDRGAQETQYF
cdr3_nt: TGTGCCAGCAGGGACAGGGGAGCCCAAGAGACCCAGTACTTC

clone_size: -
d_call: -
v_call: TRBV19
j_call: TRBJ2-7
cdr3_aa: CATSTRGGSYEQYF
cdr3_nt: TGTGCCACCTCAACGAGGGGGGGGAGCTACGAGCAGTACTTC

clone_size: -
d_call: TRBD1
v_call: TRBV6-5
j_call: TRBJ1-2
cdr3_aa: CASSSTTSRDRDGYTF
cdr3_nt: TGTGCCAGCAGTTCTACAACGTCCCGGGACAGGGACGGCTACACCTTC

clone_size: -
d_call: TRBD1
v_call: TRBV7-2
j_call: TRBJ1-1
cdr3_aa: CASSWAQGAEAFF
cdr3_nt: TGTGCCAGCAGTTGGGCACAGGGGGCTGAAGCTTTCTTT

clone_size: once
d_call: TRBD1
v_call: TRBV6-6
j_call: TRBJ1-6
cdr3_aa: CASSWTGAINSPLHF
cdr3_nt: TGTGCCAGCAGTTGGACAGGGGCGATTAATTCACCCCTCCACTTT

clone_size: -
d_call: -
v_call: TRBV6-1
j_call: TRBJ1-1
cdr3_aa: CASSGHPGHRAPNTEAFF
cdr3_nt: TGTGCCAGCAGTGGACACCCAGGCCACAGGGCCCCGAACACTGAAGCTTTCTTT

clone_size: -
d_call: -
v_call: TRBV4-3
j_call: TRBJ2-3
cdr3_aa: CASSQEAQTGTDTQYF
cdr3_nt: TGCGCCAGCAGCCAGGAGGCCCAAACAGGGACAGATACGCAGTATTTT

clone_size: -
d_call: -
v_call: TRBV4-2
j_call: TRBJ1-1
cdr3_aa: CASSQDLVSRTHTEAFF
cdr3_nt: TGTGCCAGCAGCCAAGACCTCGTAAGTAGGACACACACTGAAGCTTTCTTT

clone_size: few
d_call: -
v_call: TRBV10-1
j_call: TRBJ1-1
cdr3_aa: CASSEGARAFF
cdr3_nt: TGCGCCAGCAGTGAGGGGGCGCGCGCTTTCTTT

clone_size: -
d_call: TRBD1
v_call: TRBV12-5
j_call: TRBJ1-1
cdr3_aa: CASGLLQPTGRVEAFF
cdr3_nt: TGTGCTAGTGGTTTGCTCCAACCGACAGGGCGGGTTGAAGCTTTCTTT

clone_size: -
d_call: -
v_call: TRBV7-9
j_call: TRBJ1-1
cdr3_aa: CASSLLRTRDMNTEAFF
cdr3_nt: TGTGCCAGCAGCCTTCTGCGAACCAGGGACATGAACACTGAAGCTTTCTTT

clone_size: -
d_call: TRBD2
v_call: TRBV11-2
j_call: TRBJ2-1
cdr3_aa: CASSFPNRGLVFNEQFF
cdr3_nt: TGTGCCAGCAGCTTCCCTAACCGCGGACTAGTTTTCAATGAGCAGTTCTTC

clone_size: -
d_call: -
v_call: TRBV21-1
j_call: TRBJ1-2
cdr3_aa: CASSKRRGPSNGYTF
cdr3_nt: TGTGCCAGCAGCAAACGGAGGGGCCCGTCGAACGGCTACACCTTC

clone_size: -
d_call: -
v_call: TRBV7-9
j_call: TRBJ1-1
cdr3_aa: CASSIELTGSEAAFF
cdr3_nt: TGTGCCAGCAGCATAGAGCTTACAGGGTCGGAGGCAGCTTTCTTT

clone_size: -
d_call: TRBD1
v_call: TRBV7-3
j_call: TRBJ1-1
cdr3_aa: CARTGSTTEAFF
cdr3_nt: TGTGCCAGGACAGGGAGTACCACTGAAGCTTTCTTT

clone_size: -
d_call: TRBD1
v_call: TRBV7-9
j_call: TRBJ1-1
cdr3_aa: CASSLEGTGVPCTEAFF
cdr3_nt: TGTGCCAGCAGCTTAGAGGGGACAGGGGTTCCTTGCACTGAAGCTTTCTTT

clone_size: -
d_call: TRBD2
v_call: TRBV27
j_call: TRBJ2-3
cdr3_aa: CASRSRGPHGQRETDTQYF
cdr3_nt: TGTGCCAGCAGATCCCGGGGGCCCCACGGGCAGCGGGAGACAGATACGCAGTATTTT

clone_size: -
d_call: TRBD1
v_call: TRBV4-1
j_call: TRBJ1-2
cdr3_aa: CASSPRTGGDGYTF
cdr3_nt: TGCGCCAGCAGCCCCAGGACAGGGGGGGATGGCTACACCTTC

clone_size: -
d_call: -
v_call: TRBV15
j_call: TRBJ2-3
cdr3_aa: CATGRQNTDTQYF
cdr3_nt: TGTGCCACCGGAAGACAGAACACAGATACGCAGTATTTT

clone_size: -
d_call: -
v_call: TRBV19
j_call: TRBJ1-2
cdr3_aa: CASSIAGTPWGYTF
cdr3_nt: TGTGCCAGTAGTATTGCCGGGACACCGTGGGGCTACACCTTC

clone_size: -
d_call: TRBD1
v_call: TRBV27
j_call: TRBJ1-6
cdr3_aa: CASSPSWTGRNSPLPF
cdr3_nt: TGTGCCAGCAGTCCTTCTTGGACAGGTCGCAATTCACCCCTCCCCTTT